The 4 T cell receptor beta chains below all came from one sample that was sequenced in a study of shared clonotypes between healthy human individuals. Repertoires were generated with immunoSEQ multiplex PCR, while TCRdb's copy carries only in-frame clones and drops some. The table includes hundreds of thousands of clones, roughly four fifths detected once. The sequenced sample was PBMCs. All receptors derive from a woman aged 40 to 50 in good health. Some clones in this sample may be carry-over from other donors' samples.

V gene TRBV30 combines with J gene TRBJ2-1, with unresolved D. Germline loops: CDR1 GTSNPN, CDR2 SVGIG (reference sequence). CDR3 length equals 13 residues. The V and J ends lost 2 bases and 4 bases respectively, with 9 bases between them. The CDR3 protein is CAWSSLGYNEQFF. CDR3 DNA: TGTGCCTGGAGTAGCTTGGGATACAATGAGCAGTTCTTC.

This clone was seen a single time. This chain joins TRBV19 and TRBJ2-2; 14 nucleotides line up with TRBD2. V gave up 4 bases and J gave up 1 base; unmatched junction bases: 11. The CDR3 is 20 residues long. Germline V gene sequence: CDR1 LNHDA, CDR2 SQIVND (reference sequence). CDR3 loop: CASSTQTSGRAMGNTGELFF. The CDR3 nucleotides read TGTGCCAGTAGTACGCAGACTAGCGGGAGGGCCATGGGGAACACCGGGGAGCTGTTTTTT.

The J gene is TRBJ1-5, the V gene TRBV5-8, with 9 bases identical to TRBD1. This CDR3 comprises 15 residues. Trimming at V came to 5 bases and at J to 5 bases, leaving 8 bases not matched to a gene. Germline CDR1 is SGHTS and CDR2 is YDEGEE. The DNA for the CDR3 is TGTGCCAGCAGAAACAGGGGGCGCGATGATCAGCCCCAGCATTTT. Translated, it gives CASRNRGRDDQPQHF.

The J gene is TRBJ2-5, the V gene TRBV27; 11 nucleotides match TRBD2. This CDR3 is built from 17 residues. From germline, CDR1 is MNHEY and CDR2 SMNVEV (reference sequence). Unmatched junction bases numbered 13, after V lost 6 bases and J lost 4 bases. CDR3 nucleotides: TGTGCCAGCAGCCCGGGGTTAGCGGGAGGGCCAAGAGAGACCCAGTACTTC. Residues: CASSPGLAGGPRETQYF.